This entry lists 2 T cell receptor beta chains sequenced from one sample in a study of tumor and adjacent non-tumor tissue in lung cancer. Three rounds of nested PCR, following a modified ARM-PCR protocol, produced the TCRbeta library. Via MiXCR, TCRdb re-called the multiplex PCR reads, giving one row per CDR3 protein. The table has some 97,000 distinct CDR3 sequences, 50% to 70% seen once. The template was RNA from unsorted bulk tissue. The normal lung tissue was taken more than 3 cm from the tumor edge. Sequenced: distant non-tumor lung tissue. The receptors shown here come from a man aged 25 to 40 with non-small cell lung cancer.

This clonotype was counted between two and nine times. The rearrangement links TRBV19 to TRBJ2-7; TRBD2 might be the D (6 bases). The CDR3 runs 12 residues. Trimming stripped 5 bases from V and 4 bases from J, with 9 bases between. Germline V lookup: CDR1 LNHDA, CDR2 SQIVND (reference sequence). The CDR3: CASSGGGYEQYF. For the CDR3, the DNA is TGTGCCAGTAGTGGGGGAGGATACGAGCAGTACTTC.

Comments on this clonotype: A much bigger clone sits one base away, suggesting this may be a read error. The CDR3 does not close with the conserved phenylalanine or tryptophan, likely indicating a read error. It is unclear where the CDR3 begins or ends on the DNA, so no DNA is shown, and the CDR3 is as TCRdb lists it. The chain combines TRBV11-3 with TRBJ2-1. The CDR3 extends over 13 residues, inclusive of both ends. Germline lookup yields CDR1 SGHNT and CDR2 YENEEA. CDR3 sequence reads: CASSLDLGSEQLL.